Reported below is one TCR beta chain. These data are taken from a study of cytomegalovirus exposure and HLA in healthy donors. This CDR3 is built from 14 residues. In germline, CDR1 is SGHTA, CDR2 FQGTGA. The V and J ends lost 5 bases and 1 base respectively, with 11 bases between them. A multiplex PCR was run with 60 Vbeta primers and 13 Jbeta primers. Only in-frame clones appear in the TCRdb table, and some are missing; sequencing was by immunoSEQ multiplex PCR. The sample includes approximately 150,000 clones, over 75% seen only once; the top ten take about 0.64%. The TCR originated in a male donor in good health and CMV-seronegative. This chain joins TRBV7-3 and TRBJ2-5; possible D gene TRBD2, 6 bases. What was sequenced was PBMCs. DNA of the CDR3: TGTGCCAGCAGCCCCGCCGGGAGCCAAGAGACCCAGTACTTC. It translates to CASSPAGSQETQYF.